This record looks at one T cell receptor (beta chain) sequence and its context. Authors' methods: Amplification of reference gene primers was used by the study to estimate nucleated cell counts. Assay: immunoSEQ multiplex PCR; the TCRdb copy retains only in-frame clones and omits some. The V and J calls and clone size come from that table; D and trimming were worked out from the DNA. The sample lists some 150,000 clones, about four fifths occurring once. This sample was included in a study of blood T cell repertoires in COVID-19. Study-level information: Samples came from the United States, Italy and Spain, spanning acute and convalescent COVID-19. PBMCs, B-cell-depleted T cells, or T cells were the source of the cDNA or gDNA that made up the material.

CDR1 is MNHNY, CDR2 SVGAGI, per germline (reference sequence). The CDR3 extends over 11 amino acids. With V trimmed by 10 bases and J by 6 bases, 5 bases remained unmatched. The clonotype was recovered from a man aged 65 to 79 with acute or convalescent COVID-19. This chain uses TRBV6-6 with TRBJ2-7, with 8 bases fitting TRBD1. Sequencing used peripheral blood. CDR3 amino acids: CATTQGVEQYF. CDR3 nucleotides: TGTGCCACGACACAGGGGGTCGAGCAGTACTTC.